This T cell receptor beta chain was sequenced during a study of control samples from healthy donors and cancer patients. This clone appeared a single time. Assay used: immunoSEQ multiplex PCR; TCRdb lists only in-frame clones, some missing. In the table there are under 100,000 clones, about 89% of which are singletons. Germline V gene data show CDR1 as SEHNR and CDR2 as FQNEAQ (reference sequence). With V trimmed by 5 bases and J by 4 bases, 3 bases remained unmatched. The CDR3 runs 14 residues. The specimen sequenced was PBMCs. V is TRBV7-9 and J is TRBJ1-3; 9 nucleotides line up with TRBD1. The source of this sequence is a woman aged 50 to 65 with colorectal cancer. Here the CDR3 DNA reads TGTGCCAGCAGCCCACAGGGGGCCGGAAACACCATATATTTT. It is translated as CASSPQGAGNTIYF.